These 5 T cell receptor beta chains were all obtained from the same sample, sequenced in a study of control samples from healthy donors and cancer patients. The data were produced by immunoSEQ multiplex PCR, yet TCRdb's version contains in-frame clones alone and is incomplete. The sample lists 400,000 to 500,000 clones, 75% to 95% occurring once. Sequenced material: PBMCs. These receptors all stem from a middle-aged man with head and neck cancer.

The CDR3 here is CASSIAADLFAWNTEAFF. CDR3 in DNA: TGTGCCAGTAGTATAGCGGCCGACTTGTTTGCTTGGAACACTGAAGCTTTCTTT. The chain links TRBV19 to TRBJ1-1; no clear D. The CDR3 has 18 residues. Germline assignment: CDR1 LNHDA and CDR2 SQIVND (reference sequence). V lost 1 base and J 1 base, leaving 19 bases between the germline ends.

The V gene is TRBV5-6, the J gene TRBJ2-7, with 7 bases aligning to TRBD2. Trimming removed 6 bases from V and 4 bases from J; junction bases left unmatched: 13. Looked up from germline, CDR1 is SGHDT and CDR2 is YYEEEE. This CDR3 spans 15 amino acids. The CDR3 coding sequence is TGTGCCAGCACGCGGAGAAGCGGGGCGGGGTACGAGCAGTACTTC. Translation gives CASTRRSGAGYEQYF.

This chain uses TRBV28 with TRBJ1-4; D gene unclear. V lost 3 bases to trimming and J lost 7 bases, with 15 bases between them. The germline gives CDR1 MDHEN, CDR2 SYDVKM. This CDR3 spans 15 amino acids. This CDR3 reads CASSFLDGRGEKLFF. In DNA form, the CDR3 reads TGTGCCAGCAGTTTTTTAGACGGTCGGGGTGAAAAACTGTTTTTT.

V and J are TRBV5-4 and TRBJ2-7; 10 bases are shared with TRBD1. V was pared by 0 bases and J by 5 bases, with 5 bases of the junction left unmatched. Germline V gene data show CDR1 as SGHNT and CDR2 as YYREEE (reference sequence). CDR3 length equals 15 residues. CDR3 in amino acids: CASSLAGGTGDEQYF. CDR3 DNA sequence: TGTGCCAGCAGCTTGGCCGGGGGGACAGGGGACGAGCAGTACTTC.

The gene calls are TRBV6-1 and TRBJ2-1; perhaps TRBD1 as D (8 bases). Germline assignment: CDR1 MNHNS and CDR2 SASEGT. The CDR3 runs to 18 residues. Trimming shortened V by 1 base and J by 5 bases, and 21 bases separated the two germline ends. The CDR3 DNA reads TGTGCCAGCAGTGAAGTTCGGTTTGGCACAGGGGGGGACAATGAGCAGTTCTTC. Translated, it gives CASSEVRFGTGGDNEQFF.